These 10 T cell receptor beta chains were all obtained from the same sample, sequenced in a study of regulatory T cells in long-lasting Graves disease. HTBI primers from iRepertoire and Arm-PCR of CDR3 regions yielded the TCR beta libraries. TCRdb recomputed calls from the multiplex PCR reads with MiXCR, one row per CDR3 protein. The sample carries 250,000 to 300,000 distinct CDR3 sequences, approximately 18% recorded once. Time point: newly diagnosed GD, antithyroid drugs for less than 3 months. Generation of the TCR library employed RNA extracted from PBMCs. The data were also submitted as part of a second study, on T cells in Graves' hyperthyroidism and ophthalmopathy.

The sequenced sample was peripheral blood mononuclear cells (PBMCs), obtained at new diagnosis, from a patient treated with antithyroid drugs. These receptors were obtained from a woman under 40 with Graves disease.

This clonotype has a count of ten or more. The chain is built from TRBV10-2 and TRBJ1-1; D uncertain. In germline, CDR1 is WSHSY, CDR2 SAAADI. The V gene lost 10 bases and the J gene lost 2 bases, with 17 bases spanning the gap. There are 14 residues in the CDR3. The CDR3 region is CATEGERPNTEAFF. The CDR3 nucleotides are TGCGCCACCGAGGGTGAAAGGCCCAACACTGAAGCTTTCTTT.

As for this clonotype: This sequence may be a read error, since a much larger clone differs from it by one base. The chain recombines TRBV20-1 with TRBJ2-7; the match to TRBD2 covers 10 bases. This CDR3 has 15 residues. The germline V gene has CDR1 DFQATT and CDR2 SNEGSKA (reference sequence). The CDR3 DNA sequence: TGCAGTGCAAGAGGGGGAAGCGGGGGGGCTCGGGAGCAGTACTTC. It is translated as CSARGGSGGAREQYF.

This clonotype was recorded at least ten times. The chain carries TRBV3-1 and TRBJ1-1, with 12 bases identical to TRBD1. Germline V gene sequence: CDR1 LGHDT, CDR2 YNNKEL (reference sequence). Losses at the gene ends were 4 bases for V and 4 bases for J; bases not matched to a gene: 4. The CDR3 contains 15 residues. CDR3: CASSPLGQGATEAFF. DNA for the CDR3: TGTGCCAGCAGCCCACTGGGACAGGGGGCCACTGAAGCTTTCTTT. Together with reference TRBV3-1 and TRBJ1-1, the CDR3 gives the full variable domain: DTAVSQTPKYLVTQMGNDKSIKCEQNLGHDTMYWYKQDSKKFLKIMFSYNNKELIINETVPNRFSPKSPDKAHLNLHINSLELGDSAVYFCASSPLGQGATEAFFGQGTRLTVV.

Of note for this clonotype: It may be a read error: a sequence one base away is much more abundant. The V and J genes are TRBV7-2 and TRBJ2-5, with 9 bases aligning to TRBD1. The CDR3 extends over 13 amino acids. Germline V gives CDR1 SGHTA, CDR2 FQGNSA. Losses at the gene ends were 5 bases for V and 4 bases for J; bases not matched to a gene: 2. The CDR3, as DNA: TGTGCCAGCAGCCCGGACAGGGGAGAGACCCAGTACTTC. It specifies CASSPDRGETQYF.

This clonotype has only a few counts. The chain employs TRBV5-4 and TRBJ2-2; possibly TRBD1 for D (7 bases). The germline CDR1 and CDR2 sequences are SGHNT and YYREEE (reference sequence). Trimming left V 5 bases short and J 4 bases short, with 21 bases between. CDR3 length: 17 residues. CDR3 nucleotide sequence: TGTGCCAGCAGGCGCTACACAGGGGAGGCCGGCACCGGGGAGCTGTTTTTT. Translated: CASRRYTGEAGTGELFF.

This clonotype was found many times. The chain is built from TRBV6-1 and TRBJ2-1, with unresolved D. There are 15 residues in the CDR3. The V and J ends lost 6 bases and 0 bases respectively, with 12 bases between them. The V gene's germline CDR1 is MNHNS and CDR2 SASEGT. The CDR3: CASSAGLGSYNEQFF. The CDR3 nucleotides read TGTGCCAGCAGCGCCGGTTTAGGCTCCTACAATGAGCAGTTCTTC.

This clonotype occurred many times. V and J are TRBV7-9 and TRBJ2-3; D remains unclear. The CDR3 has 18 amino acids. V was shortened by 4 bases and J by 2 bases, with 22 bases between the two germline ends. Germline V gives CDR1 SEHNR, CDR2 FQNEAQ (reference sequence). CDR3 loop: CASSSFPGVAFSTDTQYF. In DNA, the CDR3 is TGTGCCAGCAGCTCTTTCCCTGGGGTGGCCTTCTCCACAGATACGCAGTATTTT.

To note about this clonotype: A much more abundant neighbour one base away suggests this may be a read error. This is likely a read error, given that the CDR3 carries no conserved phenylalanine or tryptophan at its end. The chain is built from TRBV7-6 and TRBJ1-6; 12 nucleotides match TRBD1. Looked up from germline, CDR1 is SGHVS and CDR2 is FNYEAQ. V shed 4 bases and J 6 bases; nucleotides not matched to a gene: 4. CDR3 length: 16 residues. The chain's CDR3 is CASSSPGQGANSPLHL. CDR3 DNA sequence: TGTGCCAGCAGCTCGCCGGGACAGGGGGCTAATTCACCCCTCCACTTA.

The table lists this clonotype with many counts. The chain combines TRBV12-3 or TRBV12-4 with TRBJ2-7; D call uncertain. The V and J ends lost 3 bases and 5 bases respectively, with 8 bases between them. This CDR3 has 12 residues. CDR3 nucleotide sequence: TGTGCCAGCAGTTTCGGACGGAACGAGCAGTACTTC. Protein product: CASSFGRNEQYF.

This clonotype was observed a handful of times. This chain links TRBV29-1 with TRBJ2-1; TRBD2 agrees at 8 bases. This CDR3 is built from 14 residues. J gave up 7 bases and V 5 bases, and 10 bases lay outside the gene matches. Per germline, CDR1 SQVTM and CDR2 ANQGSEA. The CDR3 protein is CSVFGGVVRNEQFF. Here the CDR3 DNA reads TGCAGCGTTTTCGGGGGGGTCGTTCGGAATGAGCAGTTCTTC.